The 17 T cell receptor beta chains listed next were all sequenced from one sample in a study of cytomegalovirus exposure and HLA in healthy donors. With 60 Vbeta and 13 Jbeta primers, the PCR was carried out. This table comes from immunoSEQ multiplex PCR, and its TCRdb copy is limited to in-frame clones, with some not included. The sample lists roughly 120,000 clones, roughly 84% occurring once. Specimen: PBMCs. These receptor sequences come from a man aged 30 to 39 in good health and CMV-seropositive.

The chain employs TRBV11-2 and TRBJ1-3, with a weak D call TRBD1 (5 bases). CDR3 length: 16 residues. With 0 bases removed from V and 0 bases from J, the gap between germline ends came to 9 bases. Germline V CDR1 and CDR2: SGHAT, FQNNGV. The CDR3 DNA reads as TGTGCCAGCAGCTTAGAAGCAGGGCGCTCTGGAAACACCATATATTTT. Protein sequence: CASSLEAGRSGNTIYF. Full variable domain (rest looked up from reference TRBV11-2 and TRBJ1-3): EAGVAQSPRYKIIEKRQSVAFWCNPISGHATLYWYQQILGQGPKLLIQFQNNGVVDDSQLPKDRFSAERLKGVDSTLKIQPAKLEDSAVYLCASSLEAGRSGNTIYFGEGSWLTVV.

J is TRBJ2-5 and V is TRBV6-4; a weak D match, TRBD1 (6 bases). The J call may be wrong; the DNA end is better matched by TRBJ2-7. The CDR3 sequence is 13 residues long. From germline, CDR1 is MRHNA and CDR2 SNTAGT. Written as DNA, the CDR3 is TGTGCCAGCAGGGGGGCTACCCCCTACGAGCAGTACTTC. This codes for CASRGATPYEQYF.

The chain has TRBV19 and TRBJ2-5, with TRBD2 matching 8 bases. V shed 0 bases, J shed 1 base, and the junction held 1 base outside the gene matches. The V gene's germline CDR1 is LNHDA and CDR2 SQIVND (reference sequence). The CDR3 runs to 15 residues. CDR3 coding DNA: TGTGCCAGTAGTATAGAGCGGGGGGTCCAAGAGACCCAGTACTTC. This codes for CASSIERGVQETQYF.

This clone was counted only a few times. The chain uses TRBV6-1 and TRBJ1-5; D is undetermined. The V gene's germline CDR1 is MNHNS and CDR2 SASEGT. Trimming removed 2 bases from V and 6 bases from J, with 8 bases in between. The CDR3 length is 13 residues. The CDR3 loop is CASSEWPGQPQHF. The DNA for the CDR3 is TGTGCCAGCAGTGAATGGCCAGGTCAGCCCCAGCATTTT.

The chain carries TRBV27 and TRBJ2-7, with 10 bases lining up with TRBD1. Germline CDR1 MNHEY, CDR2 SMNVEV (reference sequence). The trim removed 5 bases at V and 2 bases at J, leaving 9 bases unmatched. The CDR3 has 16 amino acids. CDR3: CASSHSLGTGAYEQYF. The CDR3 DNA reads as TGTGCCAGCAGTCATTCGTTAGGGACAGGGGCCTACGAGCAGTACTTC.

This rearrangement joins TRBV19 to TRBJ1-2, with a possible D match to TRBD1 (5 bases). Germline assignment: CDR1 LNHDA and CDR2 SQIVND (reference sequence). V shed 1 base and J shed 7 bases, with 22 bases lying between them. The CDR3 is 17 residues long. This CDR3 reads CASSIGGRTGEFPGYTF. The DNA for the CDR3 is TGTGCCAGTAGTATAGGAGGTAGAACAGGTGAATTCCCTGGCTACACCTTC.

This sequence joins TRBV5-4 and TRBJ1-2; TRBD1 aligns across 7 bases. The CDR3 length is 15 residues. V trimming: 1 base; J trimming: 2 bases; junction bases outside the gene matches: 5. Germline values: CDR1 SGHNT, CDR2 YYREEE (reference sequence). The CDR3 DNA sequence: TGTGCCAGCAGCTTGTCGGCAGGGGGGAACTATGGCTACACCTTC. This encodes CASSLSAGGNYGYTF.

This clone was picked up a small number of times. This chain connects TRBV4-3 to TRBJ2-7; D perhaps matches TRBD2 (7 bases). The germline V gene has CDR1 LGHNA and CDR2 YSLEER. V lost 2 bases and J lost 6, with 8 bases in between. The CDR3 has 12 residues. The CDR3 DNA is TGCGCCAGCAGCCAAAGGGGGGGCGAGCAGTACTTC. It yields the protein CASSQRGGEQYF.

This chain links TRBV5-8 with TRBJ2-1; 10 nucleotides agree with TRBD2. V was clipped by 2 bases and J by 6 bases; unmatched bases: 14. From germline, CDR1 is SGHTS and CDR2 YDEGEE. The CDR3 runs to 18 residues. CDR3 sequence: CASSFVGSGGALRNEQFF. The CDR3 region has the DNA TGTGCCAGCAGCTTTGTAGGCAGCGGGGGGGCCCTGCGCAATGAGCAGTTCTTC.

A word on this clone: One end of the junction fails to match germline, which may point to a read error. Other DNA sequences from this sample encode an identical CDR3 as well. This rearrangement joins TRBV10-2 to TRBJ1-6; D unclear. Germline CDR1 and CDR2: WSHSY and SAAADI. The CDR3 contains 16 residues. The CDR3 spells CASSEFVQSDNSPLHF. The CDR3, as DNA: TGCGCCAGCAGTGAGTTCGTGCAGTCAGATAATTCCCCCCTCCACTTT.

The rearrangement uses TRBV5-6 and TRBJ2-7, with 11 bases lining up with TRBD2. The germline V gene encodes CDR1 SGHDT and CDR2 YYEEEE. The CDR3 contains 19 residues. The trim removed 4 bases at V and 6 bases at J, leaving 21 bases unmatched. CDR3 nucleotide sequence: TGTGCCAGCAGCACGCACCAGGAAGTAGCGGGGGGGCCTGGTCTCGAGCAGTACTTC. This gives the protein CASSTHQEVAGGPGLEQYF.

In this sample, this clone turned up once. The rearrangement uses TRBV5-1 and TRBJ2-5, with D possibly TRBD1 on 6 matching bases. The CDR3 totals 15 residues. Germline V gives CDR1 SGHRS, CDR2 YFSETQ. Trimming took off 0 bases at V and 2 bases at J, with 11 bases between the two ends. CDR3 protein: CASSLVPGAQETQYF. CDR3 sequence (DNA): TGCGCCAGCAGCTTGGTGCCAGGGGCTCAAGAGACCCAGTACTTC.

The CDR3 DNA follows: TGCGCCAGCAGCTTTGGAGGGACAGGGTCCTACGAGCAGTACTTC. It encodes CASSFGGTGSYEQYF. The chain has TRBV5-1 and TRBJ2-7, with TRBD1 matching over 9 bases. The V gene's germline CDR1 is SGHRS and CDR2 YFSETQ. The J segment lost 1 base and the V segment lost 2 bases, leaving 4 bases of the junction unmatched. The CDR3 has 15 amino acids. Looking up the rest from reference TRBV5-1 and TRBJ2-7 gives the full variable domain: KAGVTQTPRYLIKTRGQQVTLSCSPISGHRSVSWYQQTPGQGLQFLFEYFSETQRNKGNFPGRFSGRQFSNSRSEMNVSTLELGDSALYLCASSFGGTGSYEQYFGPGTRLTVT.

This sequence joins TRBV7-9 and TRBJ2-1; 11 bases are a match to TRBD2. V dropped 7 bases and J dropped 3; count of bases not matched to a gene: 11. The CDR3 loop spans 17 amino acids. The V gene's germline CDR1 is SEHNR and CDR2 FQNEAQ (reference sequence). CDR3 residues: CASTQPELAGDYNEQFF. CDR3 DNA sequence: TGTGCCAGCACCCAACCGGAACTAGCGGGGGACTACAATGAGCAGTTCTTC.

The V call is TRBV6-4, the J call TRBJ2-1, with a tentative D call TRBD2 (6 bases). V was clipped by 6 bases and J by 3 bases, with 9 bases between them. Germline V gene data show CDR1 as MRHNA and CDR2 as SNTAGT. The CDR3 contains 13 residues. The DNA for the CDR3 is TGTGCCAGCAGGGGGGGTCGCTACAATGAGCAGTTCTTC. It codes for CASRGGRYNEQFF.

The chain joins TRBV18 to TRBJ2-3, with no clear D. V dropped 3 bases and J dropped 4 bases, with 11 bases sitting between them. CDR1 is KGHSH and CDR2 is LQKENI in the germline V gene. This CDR3 contains 14 residues. CDR3 coding DNA: TGTGCCAGCTCACCCAACGGGTCCCCAGATACGCAGTATTTT. Translated: CASSPNGSPDTQYF.

The genes are TRBV6-6 and TRBJ2-3; possibly TRBD2 for D (6 bases). V lost 3 bases, J lost 4 bases, and 14 bases lay in between. The CDR3 consists of 15 residues. The germline CDR1 and CDR2 sequences are MNHNY and SVGAGI (reference sequence). The CDR3 DNA is TGTGCCAGCAGTTATAGAGCGGAGGGATCAGATACGCAGTATTTT. It encodes CASSYRAEGSDTQYF.